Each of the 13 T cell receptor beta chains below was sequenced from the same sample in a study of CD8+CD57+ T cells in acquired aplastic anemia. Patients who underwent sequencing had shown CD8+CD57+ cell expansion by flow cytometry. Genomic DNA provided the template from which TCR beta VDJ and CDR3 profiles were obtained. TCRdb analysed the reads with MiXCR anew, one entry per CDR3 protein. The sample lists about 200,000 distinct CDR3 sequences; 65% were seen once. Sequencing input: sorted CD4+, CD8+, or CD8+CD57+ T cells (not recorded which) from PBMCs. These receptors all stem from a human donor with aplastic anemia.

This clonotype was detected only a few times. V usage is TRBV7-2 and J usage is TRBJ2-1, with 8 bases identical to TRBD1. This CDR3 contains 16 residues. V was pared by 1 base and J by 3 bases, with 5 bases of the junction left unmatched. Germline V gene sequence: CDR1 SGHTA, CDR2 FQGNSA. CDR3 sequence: CASSLGTGTSYNEQFF. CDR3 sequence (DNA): TGTGCCAGCAGCTTAGGGACAGGGACGAGCTACAATGAGCAGTTCTTC.

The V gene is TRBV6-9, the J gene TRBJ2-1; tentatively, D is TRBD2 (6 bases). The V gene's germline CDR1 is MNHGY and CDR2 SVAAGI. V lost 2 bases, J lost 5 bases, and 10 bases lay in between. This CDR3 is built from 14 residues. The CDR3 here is CASSYRRDDNEQFF. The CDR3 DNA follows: TGTGCCAGCAGTTATAGGCGGGACGACAATGAGCAGTTCTTC.

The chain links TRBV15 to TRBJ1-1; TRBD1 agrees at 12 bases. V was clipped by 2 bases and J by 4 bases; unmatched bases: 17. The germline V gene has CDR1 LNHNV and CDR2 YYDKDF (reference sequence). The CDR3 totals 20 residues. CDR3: CATSRPFPGQGAIVVTEAFF. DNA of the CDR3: TGTGCCACCAGCAGACCATTTCCGGGACAGGGGGCTATTGTTGTCACTGAAGCTTTCTTT. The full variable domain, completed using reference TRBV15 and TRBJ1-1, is DAMVIQNPRYQVTQFGKPVTLSCSQTLNHNVMYWYQQKSSQAPKLLFHYYDKDFNNEADTPDNFQSRRPNTSFCFLDIRSPGLGDTAMYLCATSRPFPGQGAIVVTEAFFGQGTRLTVV.

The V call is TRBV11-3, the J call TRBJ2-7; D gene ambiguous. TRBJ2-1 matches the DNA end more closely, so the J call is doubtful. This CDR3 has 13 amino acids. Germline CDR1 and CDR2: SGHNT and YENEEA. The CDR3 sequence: CASSLEDYNEQFF. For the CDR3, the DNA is TGTGCCAGCAGCTTAGAAGACTACAATGAGCAGTTCTTC.

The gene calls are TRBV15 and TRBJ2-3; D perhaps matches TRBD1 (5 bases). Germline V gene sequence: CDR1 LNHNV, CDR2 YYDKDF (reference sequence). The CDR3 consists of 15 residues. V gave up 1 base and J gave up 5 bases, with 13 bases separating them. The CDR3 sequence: CATSRGGREEDTQYF. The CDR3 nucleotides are TGTGCCACCAGCAGAGGGGGCAGGGAAGAAGATACGCAGTATTTT.

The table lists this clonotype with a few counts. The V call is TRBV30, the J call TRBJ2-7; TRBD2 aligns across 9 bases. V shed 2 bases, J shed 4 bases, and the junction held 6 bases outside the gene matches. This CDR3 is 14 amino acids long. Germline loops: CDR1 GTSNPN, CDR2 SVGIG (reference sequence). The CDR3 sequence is CAWSSGGLLYEQYF. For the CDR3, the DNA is TGTGCCTGGAGTAGCGGGGGGCTCCTGTACGAGCAGTACTTC.

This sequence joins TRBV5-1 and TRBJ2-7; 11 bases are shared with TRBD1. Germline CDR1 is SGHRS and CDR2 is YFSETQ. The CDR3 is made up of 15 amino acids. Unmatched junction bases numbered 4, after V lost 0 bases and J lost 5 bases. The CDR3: CASSLAGDRGNEQYF. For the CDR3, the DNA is TGCGCCAGCAGCTTGGCAGGGGACAGGGGGAACGAGCAGTACTTC.

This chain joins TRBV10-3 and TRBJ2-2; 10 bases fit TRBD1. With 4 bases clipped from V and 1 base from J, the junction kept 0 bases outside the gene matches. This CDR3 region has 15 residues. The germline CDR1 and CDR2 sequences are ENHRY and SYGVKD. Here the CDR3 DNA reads TGTGCCATCAGTGGGACAGGGGGGAACACCGGGGAGCTGTTTTTT. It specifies CAISGTGGNTGELFF.

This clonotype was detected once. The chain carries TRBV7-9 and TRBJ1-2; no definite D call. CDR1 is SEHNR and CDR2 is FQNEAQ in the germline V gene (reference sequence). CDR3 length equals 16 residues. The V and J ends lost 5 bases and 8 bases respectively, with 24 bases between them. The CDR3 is CASSPDVEARLLGYTF. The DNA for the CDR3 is TGTGCCAGCAGCCCCGACGTTGAGGCGCGATTATTAGGCTACACCTTC.

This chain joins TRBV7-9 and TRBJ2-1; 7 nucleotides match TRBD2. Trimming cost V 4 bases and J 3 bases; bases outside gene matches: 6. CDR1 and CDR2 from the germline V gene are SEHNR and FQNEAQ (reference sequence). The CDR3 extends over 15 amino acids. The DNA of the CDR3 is TGTGCCAGCAGCTCGGGACTACCCGACTACAATGAGCAGTTCTTC. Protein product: CASSSGLPDYNEQFF.

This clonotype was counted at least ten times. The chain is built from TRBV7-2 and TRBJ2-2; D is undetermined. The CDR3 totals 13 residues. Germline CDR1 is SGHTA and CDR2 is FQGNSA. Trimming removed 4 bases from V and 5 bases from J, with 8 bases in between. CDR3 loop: CASSSGWTGELFF. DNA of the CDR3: TGTGCCAGCAGCTCAGGTTGGACCGGGGAGCTGTTTTTT.

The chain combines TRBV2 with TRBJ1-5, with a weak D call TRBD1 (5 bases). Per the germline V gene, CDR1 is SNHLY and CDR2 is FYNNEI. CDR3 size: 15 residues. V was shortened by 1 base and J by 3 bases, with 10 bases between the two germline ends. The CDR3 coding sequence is TGTGCCAGCAGTGAAGAGGCAGGGCCCAATCAGCCCCAGCATTTT. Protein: CASSEEAGPNQPQHF.

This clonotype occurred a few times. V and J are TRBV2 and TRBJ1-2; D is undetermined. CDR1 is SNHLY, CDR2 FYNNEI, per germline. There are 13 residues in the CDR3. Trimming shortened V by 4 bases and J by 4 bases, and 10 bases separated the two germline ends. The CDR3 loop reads CASSVIQSYGYTF. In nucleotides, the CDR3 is TGTGCCAGCAGTGTGATCCAGAGCTATGGCTACACCTTC.